The 15 T cell receptor beta chains below come from one sample, sequenced in a study of CD8+CD57+ T cells in acquired aplastic anemia. The template for TCR beta VDJ and CDR3 sequence profiling was genomic DNA. TCRdb reanalysed the reads using MiXCR and keeps one entry per CDR3 protein. The top ten hold approximately 12% of the sample, which has 150,000 or so distinct CDR3 sequences, about 48% seen once. In patients chosen for sequencing, flow cytometry had shown CD8+CD57+ cell expansion. The material sequenced was sorted CD4+, CD8+, or CD8+CD57+ T cells (not recorded which) from PBMCs. These receptors originate from a human donor with aplastic anemia.

The chain couples TRBV19 to TRBJ2-3; D possibly matches TRBD1 or TRBD2 (5 bases each). This CDR3 is 12 amino acids long. V was clipped by 3 bases and J by 4 bases, with 5 bases between them. Germline lookup yields CDR1 LNHDA and CDR2 SQIVND (reference sequence). CDR3 sequence reads: CASSMGADTQYF. CDR3 sequence (DNA): TGTGCCAGTAGTATGGGGGCAGATACGCAGTATTTT. The full variable domain, in which reference TRBV19 and TRBJ2-3 provide the parts outside the CDR3, is DGGITQSPKYLFRKEGQNVTLSCEQNLNHDAMYWYRQDPGQGLRLIYYSQIVNDFQKGDIAEGYSVSREKKESFPLTVTSAQKNPTAFYLCASSMGADTQYFGPGTRLTVL.

This clonotype was found many times. The chain joins TRBV9 to TRBJ2-3, with D possibly being TRBD1 or TRBD2 (5 bases each). Germline V CDR1 and CDR2: SGDLS, YYNGEE. The V gene lost 4 bases and the J gene lost 2 bases, with 17 bases spanning the gap. The CDR3 covers 16 residues. Written as DNA, the CDR3 is TGTGCCAGCAGCACCGAGGGGCGGCTATTCACAGATACGCAGTATTTT. Translating gives CASSTEGRLFTDTQYF. Together with reference TRBV9 and TRBJ2-3, the CDR3 gives the full variable domain: DSGVTQTPKHLITATGQRVTLRCSPRSGDLSVYWYQQSLDQGLQFLIQYYNGEERAKGNILERFSAQQFPDLHSELNLSSLELGDSALYFCASSTEGRLFTDTQYFGPGTRLTVL.

This clonotype has only a few counts. A clone one base away is much larger, so this may be a read error. The rearrangement joins TRBV29-1 to TRBJ2-1, with a weak D call TRBD2 (6 bases). The CDR3 has 19 residues. Germline CDR1 reads SQVTM; CDR2 reads ANQGSEA. The CDR3 sequence is CSVDGGLFIQESSYDEQFF. The CDR3 DNA reads TGCAGCGTTGACGGAGGGCTTTTCATCCAGGAGAGCTCCTACGATGAGCAGTTCTTC.

The rearrangement links TRBV19 to TRBJ2-7, with a weak D call TRBD2 (5 bases). Looked up from germline, CDR1 is LNHDA and CDR2 is SQIVND (reference sequence). The CDR3 totals 13 residues. V shed 10 bases and J shed 6 bases, with 19 bases lying between them. Here the CDR3 reads CATSETTGLEQYF. The CDR3 DNA sequence: TGTGCCACATCGGAGACTACGGGCCTCGAGCAGTACTTC. The complete variable domain, with remaining parts taken from reference TRBV19 and TRBJ2-7, reads DGGITQSPKYLFRKEGQNVTLSCEQNLNHDAMYWYRQDPGQGLRLIYYSQIVNDFQKGDIAEGYSVSREKKESFPLTVTSAQKNPTAFYLCATSETTGLEQYFGPGTRLTVT.

The J gene is TRBJ2-7, the V gene TRBV12-3 or TRBV12-4, with D perhaps matching TRBD1 or TRBD2 (6 bases each). With 8 bases removed from V and 1 base from J, the gap between germline ends came to 12 bases. This CDR3 has 13 residues. The CDR3 sequence: CASVGGLSYEQYF. DNA of the CDR3: TGTGCCAGCGTGGGGGGCTTGTCCTACGAGCAGTACTTC.

The J gene is TRBJ1-2, the V gene TRBV24-1; D might be TRBD1 (5 bases). This CDR3 comprises 14 residues. Trimming took off 2 bases at V and 7 bases at J, with 13 bases between the two ends. CDR1 is KGHDR, CDR2 SFDVKD, per germline. DNA for the CDR3: TGTGCCACCAGTGATTCCGGGGGGTTTTTTGGCTACACCTTC. Its translation is CATSDSGGFFGYTF.

On this clonotype: A clone one base away is much larger, so this may be a read error. The chain recombines TRBV6-1 with TRBJ2-5; D is possibly TRBD1 or TRBD2 (5 bases each). V lost 11 bases and J 2 bases, leaving 15 bases between the germline ends. From germline, CDR1 is MNHNS and CDR2 SASEGT. The CDR3 spans 13 residues. The CDR3 bases are TGTGCCTCGGGAAAGGGGATGCAAGAGACCCAGTACTTC. Amino acid sequence: CASGKGMQETQYF.

This sequence joins TRBV7-9 and TRBJ2-7; D is unclear. V was shortened by 8 bases and J by 2 bases, with 10 bases between the two germline ends. The length of the CDR3 is 12 residues. In germline, CDR1 is SEHNR, CDR2 FQNEAQ (reference sequence). The CDR3 nucleotides are TGTGCCAGCGGGCTGGGCACCTACGAGCAGTACTTC. This encodes CASGLGTYEQYF. Full variable domain (remainder filled in from reference TRBV7-9 and TRBJ2-7): DTGVSQNPRHKITKRGQNVTFRCDPISEHNRLYWYRQTLGQGPEFLTYFQNEAQLEKSRLLSDRFSAERPKGSFSTLEIQRTEQGDSAMYLCASGLGTYEQYFGPGTRLTVT.

This clonotype was observed a single time. The chain recombines TRBV7-2 with TRBJ2-3; 11 bases are shared with TRBD2. Trimming cost V 5 bases and J 6 bases; bases outside gene matches: 1. CDR1 is SGHTA and CDR2 is FQGNSA in the germline V gene. The length of the CDR3 is 13 residues. The CDR3: CASSASGRDTQYF. The CDR3 coding sequence is TGTGCCAGCAGCGCTAGCGGGAGGGATACGCAGTATTTT.

About this clonotype itself: The junction differs from germline at one of its ends, possibly a read error. This chain joins TRBV25-1 and TRBJ2-2, with D perhaps matching TRBD1 or TRBD2 (6 bases each). Germline lookup yields CDR1 MGHDK and CDR2 SYGVNS. The CDR3 is 15 residues long. CDR3 sequence reads: CTSSEQGLDTGELFF. In DNA form, the CDR3 reads TGTACCAGCAGTGAACAGGGACTGGACACCGGGGAGCTGTTTTTT.

This clonotype was found many times. The chain employs TRBV29-1 and TRBJ2-3, with D unresolved. Germline V gene data show CDR1 as SQVTM and CDR2 as ANQGSEA. CDR3 length: 13 residues. Trimming pared 3 bases from V and 2 bases from J, leaving 9 bases between. The CDR3 nucleotides read TGCAGCGTTGATGGTGGGTACACAGATACGCAGTATTTT. Amino acid sequence: CSVDGGYTDTQYF.

The chain carries TRBV11-3 and TRBJ2-6; D is unclear. Trimming pared 6 bases from V and 4 bases from J, leaving 13 bases between. Germline V gives CDR1 SGHNT, CDR2 YENEEA. The CDR3 sequence is 15 residues long. The chain's CDR3 is CASSSSLSGANVLTF. DNA for the CDR3: TGTGCCAGCAGTTCGTCCCTATCGGGGGCCAACGTCCTGACTTTC.

The chain recombines TRBV25-1 with TRBJ2-5; D tentatively fits TRBD1 or TRBD2 (5 bases each). CDR3 size: 12 residues. Germline-derived CDR1 and CDR2 are MGHDK and SYGVNS. V was shortened by 3 bases and J by 7 bases, with 9 bases between the two germline ends. CDR3 residues: CASSEPGATQYF. CDR3 DNA: TGTGCCAGCAGTGAGCCCGGGGCGACCCAGTACTTC.

This clonotype was found many times. The junction shows a germline mismatch at one end, possibly a read error. The chain carries TRBV29-1 and TRBJ2-7; the D is unclear. The CDR3 runs 11 residues. In germline, CDR1 is SQVTM, CDR2 ANQGSEA. The CDR3 sequence: CSVEELGEQYF. CDR3 DNA: TGCAGCGTGGAAGAGTTAGGCGAGCAGTACTTC.

V and J are TRBV29-1 and TRBJ1-2; possibly TRBD1 for D (5 bases). CDR3 length equals 12 residues. CDR1 is SQVTM and CDR2 is ANQGSEA in the germline V gene. V was trimmed by 7 bases and J by 0 bases, leaving 9 bases between them. The CDR3 is CSAGTANYGYTF. In nucleotides, the CDR3 is TGCAGCGCCGGGACGGCTAACTATGGCTACACCTTC.